Below, 3 T cell receptor beta chains from the same sample are listed, as sequenced in a study of CD8 T cells in ankylosing spondylitis. TCRdb re-called the 5' RACE reads through MiXCR, storing one row per CDR3 protein. This sample has hundreds of thousands of distinct CDR3 sequences, with roughly 8.6% found just once. What was sequenced was blood, either unsorted or a sorted T cell fraction (not recorded which). The origin of the receptors is a male donor with ankylosing spondylitis or in good health (not recorded which).

CDR3 coding DNA: TGCGCCAGCAGCTTGTATCCCGGGGCCCAGCTGAACACCGGGGAGCTGTTTTTT. It specifies CASSLYPGAQLNTGELFF. The V gene is TRBV5-1, the J gene TRBJ2-2; D may match TRBD1 or TRBD2 (5 bases each). With 1 base removed from V and 1 base from J, the gap between germline ends came to 17 bases. Germline V gene lookup returns CDR1 SGHRS and CDR2 YFSETQ. This CDR3 contains 18 residues.

This clonotype was counted many times. The chain is built from TRBV6-1 and TRBJ2-2; tentatively, D is TRBD2 (6 bases). CDR3 length: 16 amino acids. V was trimmed by 4 bases and J by 2 bases, leaving 14 bases between them. The germline gives CDR1 MNHNS, CDR2 SASEGT. CDR3 protein: CASSGGETRNTGELFF. The DNA of the CDR3 is TGTGCCAGCAGTGGGGGCGAGACTAGAAACACCGGGGAGCTGTTTTTT.

This clonotype appeared many times. The chain employs TRBV10-3 and TRBJ2-5, with a weak D call TRBD1 (5 bases). There are 14 residues in the CDR3. CDR1 is ENHRY, CDR2 SYGVKD, per germline. With 0 bases removed from V and 4 bases from J, the gap between germline ends came to 9 bases. CDR3 sequence: CAISESRDGETQYF. Here the CDR3 DNA reads TGTGCCATCAGTGAGTCCAGGGATGGAGAGACCCAGTACTTC.